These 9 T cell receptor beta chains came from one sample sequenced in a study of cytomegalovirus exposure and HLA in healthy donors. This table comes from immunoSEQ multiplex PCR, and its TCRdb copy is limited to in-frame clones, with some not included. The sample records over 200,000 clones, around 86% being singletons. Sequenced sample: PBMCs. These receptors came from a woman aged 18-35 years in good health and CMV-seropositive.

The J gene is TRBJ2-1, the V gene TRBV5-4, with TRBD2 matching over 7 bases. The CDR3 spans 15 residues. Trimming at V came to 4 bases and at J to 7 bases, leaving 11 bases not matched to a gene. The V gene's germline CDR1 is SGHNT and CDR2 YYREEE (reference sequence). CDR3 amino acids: CASSLQGGRGNEQFF. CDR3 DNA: TGTGCCAGCAGCCTTCAGGGCGGGAGAGGGAATGAGCAGTTCTTC.

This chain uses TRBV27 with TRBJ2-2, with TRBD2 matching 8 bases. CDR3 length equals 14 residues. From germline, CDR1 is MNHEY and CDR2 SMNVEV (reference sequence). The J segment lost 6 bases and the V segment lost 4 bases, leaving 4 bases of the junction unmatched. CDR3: CASSSGLVAGELFF. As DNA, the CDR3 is TGTGCCAGCAGTTCGGGACTAGTGGCCGGGGAGCTGTTTTTT.

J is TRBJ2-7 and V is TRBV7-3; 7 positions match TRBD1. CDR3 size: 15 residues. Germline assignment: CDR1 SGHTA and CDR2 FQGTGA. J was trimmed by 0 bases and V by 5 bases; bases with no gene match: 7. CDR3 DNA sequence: TGTGCCAGCAGCACTCCGACAGGGATCTCCTACGAGCAGTACTTC. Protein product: CASSTPTGISYEQYF.

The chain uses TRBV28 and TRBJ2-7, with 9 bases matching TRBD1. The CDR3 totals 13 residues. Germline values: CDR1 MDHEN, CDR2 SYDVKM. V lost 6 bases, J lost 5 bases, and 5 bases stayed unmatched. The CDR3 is CASRPQGADEQYF. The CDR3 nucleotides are TGTGCCAGCAGACCACAGGGGGCAGACGAGCAGTACTTC.

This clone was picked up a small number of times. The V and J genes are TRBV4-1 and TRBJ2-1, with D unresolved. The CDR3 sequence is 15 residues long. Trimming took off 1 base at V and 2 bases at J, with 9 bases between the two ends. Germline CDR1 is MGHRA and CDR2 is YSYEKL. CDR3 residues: CASSQAREAYNEQFF. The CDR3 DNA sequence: TGCGCCAGCAGCCAAGCACGAGAAGCCTACAATGAGCAGTTCTTC.

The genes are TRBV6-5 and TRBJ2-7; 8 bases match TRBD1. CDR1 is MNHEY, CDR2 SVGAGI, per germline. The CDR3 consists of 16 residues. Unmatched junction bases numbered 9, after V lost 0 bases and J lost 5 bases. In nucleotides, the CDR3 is TGTGCCAGCAGTTACTCCGGTGGGCAGGGGGCCCACGAGCAGTACTTC. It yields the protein CASSYSGGQGAHEQYF.

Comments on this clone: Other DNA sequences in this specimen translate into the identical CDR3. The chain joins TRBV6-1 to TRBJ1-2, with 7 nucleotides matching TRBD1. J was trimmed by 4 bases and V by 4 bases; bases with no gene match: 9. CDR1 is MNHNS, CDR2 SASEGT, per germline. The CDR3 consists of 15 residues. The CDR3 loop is CASSAPDRAGYGYTF. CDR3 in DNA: TGTGCCAGCAGTGCCCCTGACAGGGCGGGCTATGGCTACACCTTC.

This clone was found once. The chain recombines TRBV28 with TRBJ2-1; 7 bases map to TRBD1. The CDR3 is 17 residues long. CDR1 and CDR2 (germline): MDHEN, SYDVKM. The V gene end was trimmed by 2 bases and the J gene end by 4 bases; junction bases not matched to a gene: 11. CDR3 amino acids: CASSLPIGRTGYNEQFF. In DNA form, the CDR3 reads TGTGCCAGCAGTTTACCTATTGGTAGGACAGGATACAATGAGCAGTTCTTC.

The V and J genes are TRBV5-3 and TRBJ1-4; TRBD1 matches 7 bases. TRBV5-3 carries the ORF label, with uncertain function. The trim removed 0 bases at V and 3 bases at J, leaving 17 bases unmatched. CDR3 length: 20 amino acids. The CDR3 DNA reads TGTGCCAGAAGCTTGGCGCGGGGCTTTAGGCAGGGGGGTTCTAATGAAAAACTGTTTTTT. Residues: CARSLARGFRQGGSNEKLFF.